This TCR beta chain comes out of a study of T cells after yellow fever vaccination. The study's findings and limits: Post-booster samples contained most primary-vaccination clones (around 95% CD4, about 90% CD8). The appearance of a small share of clonotypes in both CD4 and CD8 compartments was observed.

TCRdb passed the 5' RACE reads through MiXCR, listing each CDR3 protein once. This table holds some 350,000 distinct CDR3 sequences, 6% to 8% found once. The CDR3 covers 12 residues. V lost 8 bases to trimming and J lost 11 bases, with 19 bases between them. Looked up from germline, CDR1 is SNHLY and CDR2 is FYNNEI. Concerning this clonotype itself: What it recognizes is unknown.

The sequence was obtained from a man younger than 45 who received the YFV17D yellow fever vaccine. The material was PBMCs, obtained 5 days after the yellow fever booster vaccination. The V call is TRBV2, the J call TRBJ2-7, with D tentatively TRBD1 (6 bases). CDR3 amino acids: CASSGTFDSKYF. As DNA, the CDR3 is TGTGCCAGCTCCGGGACATTTGACAGCAAGTACTTC.